What follows are 8 T cell receptor beta chains derived from one specimen sequenced in a study of CD8 T cells in Susac syndrome. cDNA came from about 0.5 to 1 ug RNA primed by random hexamers. Each CDR3 protein gets one entry after TCRdb re-called the immunoSEQ multiplex PCR reads with MiXCR. The table has more than 95,000 distinct CDR3 sequences, approximately 96% seen once. Sequencing was carried out using CD4+ T cells from PBMCs. All receptors come from a human donor in good health.

The J gene is TRBJ2-7, the V gene TRBV7-2; 7 bases line up with TRBD2. This CDR3 is built from 13 residues. CDR1 and CDR2 (germline): SGHTA, FQGNSA. J gave up 6 bases and V 1 base, and 3 bases lay outside the gene matches. As DNA, the CDR3 is TGTGCCAGCAGCTTAGATCCGGGGGGCGAGCAGTACTTC. Its protein product is CASSLDPGGEQYF.

The rearrangement links TRBV29-1 to TRBJ1-2; D uncertain. The germline gives CDR1 SQVTM, CDR2 ANQGSEA. The CDR3 is 11 amino acids. Trimming removed 3 bases from V and 3 bases from J, with 5 bases in between. In nucleotides, the CDR3 is TGCAGCGTTGACGGTCACTATGGCTACACCTTC. This codes for CSVDGHYGYTF. Drawing the rest from reference TRBV29-1 and TRBJ1-2, the complete variable domain is SAVISQKPSRDICQRGTSLTIQCQVDSQVTMMFWYRQQPGQSLTLIATANQGSEATYESGFVIDKFPISRPNLTFSTLTVSNMSPEDSSIYLCSVDGHYGYTFGSGTRLTVV.

V usage is TRBV23-1 and J usage is TRBJ1-4; D gene ambiguous. TRBV23-1 is reported as an ORF; its role is uncertain. The CDR3 consists of 13 residues. Trimming removed 3 bases at V and 7 bases at J, with 9 bases between. DNA of the CDR3: TGCGCCAGCAGTCATCTTGTGGGTGAAAAACTGTTTTTT. It yields the protein CASSHLVGEKLFF.

This chain joins TRBV18 and TRBJ2-2; the D is unclear. This CDR3 has 15 residues. The germline V and J ends were trimmed by 0 bases and 0 bases, with 5 bases remaining between them. CDR1 KGHSH and CDR2 LQKENI come from the germline V gene. This CDR3 reads CASSPPIANTGELFF. In DNA form, the CDR3 reads TGTGCCAGCTCACCACCTATCGCGAACACCGGGGAGCTGTTTTTT.

The chain links TRBV5-1 to TRBJ1-1; D ambiguous. Germline loops: CDR1 SGHRS, CDR2 YFSETQ. V lost 3 bases and J 4 bases, leaving 16 bases between the germline ends. CDR3 length equals 15 residues. The CDR3 sequence: CASSSRPGRATEAFF. CDR3 nucleotides: TGCGCCAGCAGCTCCCGGCCAGGCCGTGCCACTGAAGCTTTCTTT. The full variable domain, rest sourced from reference TRBV5-1 and TRBJ1-1, is KAGVTQTPRYLIKTRGQQVTLSCSPISGHRSVSWYQQTPGQGLQFLFEYFSETQRNKGNFPGRFSGRQFSNSRSEMNVSTLELGDSALYLCASSSRPGRATEAFFGQGTRLTVV.

This rearrangement joins TRBV9 to TRBJ2-5; no firm D call. V gave up 3 bases and J gave up 1 base, with 10 bases separating them. Germline loops: CDR1 SGDLS, CDR2 YYNGEE. This CDR3 comprises 14 residues. The CDR3 region is CASSGQVSQETQYF. The CDR3 DNA reads as TGTGCCAGCAGCGGCCAGGTATCCCAAGAGACCCAGTACTTC.

The rearrangement uses TRBV18 and TRBJ1-1; TRBD1 is a possible D gene (6 bases). The CDR3 runs to 16 residues. Germline lookup yields CDR1 KGHSH and CDR2 LQKENI. Trimming left V 3 bases short and J 1 base short, with 15 bases between. Here the CDR3 reads CASSPRGGAANTEAFF. As DNA, the CDR3 is TGTGCCAGCTCACCCCGGGGGGGGGCAGCGAACACTGAAGCTTTCTTT.

The chain carries TRBV2 and TRBJ1-2, with 9 bases fitting TRBD1. Germline V gives CDR1 SNHLY, CDR2 FYNNEI. After removal of 6 bases from V and 4 bases from J, the junction contained 6 bases not matched to a gene. This CDR3 region has 14 residues. The CDR3, as DNA: TGTGCCAGCAGCCCGGGACAGGGCGCCTATGGCTACACCTTC. It yields the protein CASSPGQGAYGYTF.